A single sample gave rise to the 2 T cell receptor beta chains below, sequenced in a study of breast tumors, draining lymph nodes, adjacent tissues. TCRdb re-derived calls from the multiplex PCR reads in MiXCR, one entry per CDR3 protein. Of just over 30,000 distinct CDR3 sequences listed, approximately 57% were seen once; the top ten hold about 20%. The source material was breast tumor tissue. Source of these receptors: a female donor with breast cancer. Some clones in this sample may be carry-over from other donors' samples.

This clonotype is labeled medium-sized. The chain has TRBV30 and TRBJ1-2, with no clear D. The CDR3 extends over 12 amino acids. CDR1 is GTSNPN, CDR2 SVGIG, per germline (reference sequence). The V end lost 3 bases, the J end lost 4 bases, and 9 bases lay between the germline ends. The CDR3 sequence: CAWSPTSYGYTF. CDR3 coding DNA: TGTGCCTGGAGCCCCACCAGCTATGGCTACACCTTC.

This clonotype has just a few counts. The chain has TRBV15 and TRBJ2-7; 8 nucleotides agree with TRBD1. The junction had 13 bases not matched to a gene; V was cut back by 3 bases and J by 6 bases. The length of the CDR3 is 16 residues. CDR1 and CDR2 (germline): LNHNV, YYDKDF (reference sequence). CDR3 nucleotides: TGTGCCACCAGCAGTAGGAATTGGGACAGGCCCCCCGAGCAGTACTTC. Translated: CATSSRNWDRPPEQYF.